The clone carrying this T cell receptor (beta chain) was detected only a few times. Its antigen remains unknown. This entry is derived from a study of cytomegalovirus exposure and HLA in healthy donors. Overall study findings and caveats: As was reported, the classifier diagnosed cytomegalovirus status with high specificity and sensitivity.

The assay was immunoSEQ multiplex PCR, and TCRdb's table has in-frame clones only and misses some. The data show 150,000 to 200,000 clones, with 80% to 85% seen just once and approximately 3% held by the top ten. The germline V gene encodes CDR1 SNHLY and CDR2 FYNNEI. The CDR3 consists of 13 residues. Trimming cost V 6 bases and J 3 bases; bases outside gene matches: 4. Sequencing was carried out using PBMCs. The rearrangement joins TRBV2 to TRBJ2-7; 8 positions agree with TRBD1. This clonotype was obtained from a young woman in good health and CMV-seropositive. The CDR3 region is CASSRGQDYEQYF. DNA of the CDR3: TGTGCCAGCAGCCGGGGACAGGACTACGAGCAGTACTTC.